The 26 T cell receptor beta chains given below trace back to one sample, sequenced in a study of metastatic and nonmetastatic thyroid tumors. Patients underwent thyroid surgery, and none had received any treatment before it. TCRdb recomputed clones from the PCR reads via MiXCR. The table lists over 30,000 clones, 15% of them singletons. Sequencing was carried out using blood. The receptors derive from a male donor with papillary thyroid cancer or a benign thyroid nodule (not recorded which). Some clones in this sample may be carry-over from other donors' samples.

Comment on this clone: This may arise from a read error, as a much more abundant clone is one base away. V usage is TRBV20-1 and J usage is TRBJ2-3; no definite D call. The CDR3 runs 14 residues. With 6 bases removed from V and 5 bases from J, the gap between germline ends came to 18 bases. Germline lookup yields CDR1 DFQATT and CDR2 SNEGSKA (reference sequence). In DNA, the CDR3 is TGCAGTGCCACTAAGGGTGGGGTAGGAGATACGCAGTATTTT. Amino acids: CSATKGGVGDTQYF.

This clone occurred many times. This chain uses TRBV20-1 with TRBJ2-2; D perhaps matches TRBD1 (6 bases). CDR3 length equals 14 residues. Germline V gene lookup returns CDR1 DFQATT and CDR2 SNEGSKA (reference sequence). V lost 5 bases to trimming and J lost 3 bases, with 13 bases between them. DNA of the CDR3: TGCAGTGCTTACAGGGTCCGTGACACCGGGGAGCTGTTTTTT. Amino acids: CSAYRVRDTGELFF.

The sample holds a few counts of this clone. This chain links TRBV12-3 or TRBV12-4 with TRBJ2-7; D might be TRBD2 (6 bases). The CDR3 is made up of 15 amino acids. The CDR3 reads CSITLSGRPSGEQYF. The CDR3 DNA sequence: TGTTCCATCACTTTAAGTGGGAGGCCTTCGGGAGAGCAGTACTTC.

There are many counts of this clone. This sequence joins TRBV5-5 and TRBJ1-1, with 10 bases lining up with TRBD1. This CDR3 has 17 residues. CDR1 is SGHKS and CDR2 is YYEKEE in the germline V gene (reference sequence). With V trimmed by 5 bases and J by 4 bases, 14 bases remained unmatched. For the CDR3, the DNA is TGTGCCAGCAGAAATGGCCGGGACAGGGGTATGGTCACTGAAGCTTTCTTT. Translation: CASRNGRDRGMVTEAFF.

About this clone: A much larger clone differs from this one at a single base, so this may be a read error. The chain has TRBV12-3 or TRBV12-4 and TRBJ2-2; TRBD1 agrees at 7 bases. There are 15 residues in the CDR3. The junction had 8 bases not matched to a gene; V was cut back by 6 bases and J by 4 bases. CDR3 in amino acids: CASRPGQVITGELFF. CDR3 bases: TGTGCCAGCAGGCCCGGACAGGTCATCACCGGGGAGCTGTTTTTT.

This clone was found many times. The chain has TRBV18 and TRBJ2-3, with D unclear. This CDR3 has 13 residues. Trimming left V 4 bases short and J 1 base short, with 6 bases between. CDR1 and CDR2 (germline): KGHSH, LQKENI. The CDR3, as DNA: TGTGCCAGCTCACTGGCTGGCACAGATACGCAGTATTTT. This encodes CASSLAGTDTQYF. Full variable domain (outside the CDR3, taken from reference TRBV18 and TRBJ2-3): NAGVMQNPRHLVRRRGQEARLRCSPMKGHSHVYWYRQLPEEGLKFMVYLQKENIIDESGMPKERFSAEFPKEGPSILRIQQVVRGDSAAYFCASSLAGTDTQYFGPGTRLTVL.

In its sample, this clone was seen a few times. The chain recombines TRBV6-1 with TRBJ1-2; the match to TRBD1 covers 7 bases. The germline V gene encodes CDR1 MNHNS and CDR2 SASEGT. This CDR3 has 15 amino acids. Unmatched junction bases numbered 11, after V lost 6 bases and J lost 4 bases. CDR3 nucleotides: TGTGCCAGCAGGAGGGACAGACCCGTGAGCTATGGCTACACCTTC. Translated, it gives CASRRDRPVSYGYTF.

This clone appeared a few times. One end of the junction does not line up with germline, which may come from a read error. The V call is TRBV2, the J call TRBJ2-7; weak D call: TRBD2 (6 bases). This CDR3 has 13 amino acids. Germline values: CDR1 SNHLY, CDR2 FYNNEI. In DNA form, the CDR3 reads TGCGCCACACATGGGGGGAACACCTACGAGCAGTACTTC. Residues: CATHGGNTYEQYF.

This clone was observed at least ten times. The rearrangement uses TRBV27 and TRBJ1-6; a possible D gene is TRBD1 (6 bases). The CDR3 totals 14 residues. The V end lost 6 bases, the J end lost 7 bases, and 13 bases lay between the germline ends. The germline V gene has CDR1 MNHEY and CDR2 SMNVEV (reference sequence). CDR3 loop: CASRRAGDNSPLHF. In DNA, the CDR3 is TGTGCCAGCAGGAGGGCAGGGGACAATTCACCCCTCCACTTT.

This clone came up many times. The J gene is TRBJ2-5, the V gene TRBV20-1; D is uncertain. The CDR3 spans 14 residues. From germline, CDR1 is DFQATT and CDR2 SNEGSKA (reference sequence). The V end was cut by 2 bases, the J end by 1 base, with 11 bases between. CDR3 sequence: CSARYGQSQETQYF. The DNA for the CDR3 is TGCAGTGCTAGATACGGGCAATCCCAAGAGACCCAGTACTTC.

This clone was counted many times. This CDR3 reads CAWSGDETGELFF. The CDR3 DNA sequence: TGTGCCTGGAGTGGGGACGAAACCGGGGAGCTGTTTTTT. J is TRBJ2-2 and V is TRBV30; D assignment may be TRBD1 or TRBD2 (5 bases each). The CDR3 is 13 amino acids. The germline gives CDR1 GTSNPN, CDR2 SVGIG (reference sequence). Trimming shortened V by 1 base and J by 5 bases, and 8 bases separated the two germline ends.

The sample holds many counts of this clone. J is TRBJ2-7 and V is TRBV27; TRBD1 matches 7 bases. J gave up 7 bases and V 6 bases, and 6 bases lay outside the gene matches. This CDR3 has 12 residues. Looked up from germline, CDR1 is MNHEY and CDR2 is SMNVEV (reference sequence). CDR3 coding DNA: TGTGCCAGCAGGAGGGGGCCAGGGGAGCAGTACTTC. It is translated as CASRRGPGEQYF.

This clone was recorded at least ten times. V is TRBV9 and J is TRBJ2-2; maybe TRBD2 (5 bases). From germline, CDR1 is SGDLS and CDR2 YYNGEE. The CDR3 length is 16 residues. With 1 base removed from V and 0 bases from J, the gap between germline ends came to 10 bases. The CDR3 region is CASSVFPGTNTGELFF. DNA for the CDR3: TGTGCCAGCAGCGTATTCCCCGGGACGAACACCGGGGAGCTGTTTTTT. The full variable domain, its missing parts supplied by reference TRBV9 and TRBJ2-2, is DSGVTQTPKHLITATGQRVTLRCSPRSGDLSVYWYQQSLDQGLQFLIQYYNGEERAKGNILERFSAQQFPDLHSELNLSSLELGDSALYFCASSVFPGTNTGELFFGEGSRLTVL.

The table lists this clone with many counts. The chain is built from TRBV9 and TRBJ2-7, with a weak D call TRBD2 (5 bases). With 4 bases removed from V and 4 bases from J, the gap between germline ends came to 12 bases. The germline V gene has CDR1 SGDLS and CDR2 YYNGEE. There are 13 residues in the CDR3. CDR3 coding DNA: TGTGCCAGCAGCCTCGCCCCGGGGTACGAGCAGTACTTC. Its protein is CASSLAPGYEQYF.

This clone has at least ten counts. The V and J genes are TRBV3-1 and TRBJ2-7; D is perhaps TRBD1 (6 bases). This CDR3 contains 14 residues. CDR1 LGHDT and CDR2 YNNKEL come from the germline V gene (reference sequence). V lost 1 base and J 7 bases, leaving 14 bases between the germline ends. The DNA of the CDR3 is TGTGCCAGCAGCCAAGGTCCAGGGGCCAGGGAGCAGTACTTC. As protein: CASSQGPGAREQYF.

This clone showed up many times. Given a much more abundant clone one base away, this may be a read error. The V and J genes are TRBV5-1 and TRBJ2-1, with D perhaps TRBD1 (6 bases). The CDR3 covers 15 residues. Per the germline V gene, CDR1 is SGHRS and CDR2 is YFSETQ. V lost 4 bases and J lost 5, with 16 bases in between. The CDR3 region has the DNA TGCGCCAGCAGCCAACAGGGAGTTTGGGACAATGAGCAGTTCTTC. Encoded protein: CASSQQGVWDNEQFF.

CDR3 residues: CSARQLGSPQYEQYF. The CDR3 coding sequence is TGCAGTGCTAGACAGCTAGGGAGCCCACAATACGAGCAGTACTTC. The genes are TRBV20-1 and TRBJ2-7; a possible D gene is TRBD2 (5 bases). The CDR3 consists of 15 residues. Trimming removed 2 bases at V and 4 bases at J, with 18 bases between. The V gene's germline CDR1 is DFQATT and CDR2 SNEGSKA (reference sequence).

The chain combines TRBV5-1 with TRBJ2-5, with TRBD2 matching over 11 bases. This CDR3 has 15 amino acids. Per the germline V gene, CDR1 is SGHRS and CDR2 is YFSETQ. Trimming at V came to 4 bases and at J to 2 bases, leaving 4 bases not matched to a gene. In nucleotides, the CDR3 is TGCGCCAGCAGCGCGGGACTAGCGGCACAAGAGACCCAGTACTTC. This sequence encodes CASSAGLAAQETQYF.

This clone was counted at least ten times. V usage is TRBV7-3 and J usage is TRBJ1-1; TRBD1 matches 9 bases. The germline CDR1 and CDR2 sequences are SGHTA and FQGTGA. J lost 5 bases, V lost 6 bases, and 16 bases had no gene match. CDR3 size: 17 residues. The CDR3 DNA reads TGTGCCAGCAGGAAAGAAAATCCCGGGACAGGGCGTACTGAAGCTTTCTTT. Residues: CASRKENPGTGRTEAFF. Variable domain in full (rest from reference TRBV7-3 and TRBJ1-1): GAGVSQTPSNKVTEKGKYVELRCDPISGHTALYWYRQSLGQGPEFLIYFQGTGAADDSGLPNDRFFAVRPEGSVSTLKIQRTERGDSAVYLCASRKENPGTGRTEAFFGQGTRLTVV.

V usage is TRBV4-2 and J usage is TRBJ2-7, with D perhaps TRBD2 (5 bases). The germline gives CDR1 LGHNA, CDR2 YNFKEQ. V was cut by 0 bases and J by 5 bases, with 8 bases left in between. This CDR3 has 13 amino acids. Written as DNA, the CDR3 is TGTGCCAGCAGCCAAGATTCGGGGAACGAGCAGTACTTC. Residues: CASSQDSGNEQYF.

This clone was observed many times. This chain links TRBV12-3 or TRBV12-4 with TRBJ1-5; possible D gene TRBD1, 5 bases. V was shortened by 1 base and J by 4 bases, with 14 bases between the two germline ends. CDR3 length: 16 residues. CDR3 region: CASSLGPPDRNQPQHF. The CDR3 coding sequence is TGTGCCAGCAGTTTAGGGCCCCCCGACAGAAATCAGCCCCAGCATTTT.

At least ten counts were recorded for this clone. This chain uses TRBV12-3 or TRBV12-4 with TRBJ2-1, with 12 bases aligning to TRBD2. V shed 7 bases, J shed 9 bases, and the junction held 13 bases outside the gene matches. The CDR3 has 16 amino acids. The CDR3 reads CASTGGPSGRAPEQFF. The CDR3 DNA is TGTGCCAGCACCGGGGGGCCTAGCGGGAGGGCCCCTGAGCAGTTCTTC.

This clone was detected ten times or more. V and J are TRBV4-1 and TRBJ1-4; D gene uncertain. Germline CDR1 and CDR2: MGHRA and YSYEKL. The CDR3 is 16 amino acids. V was pared by 0 bases and J by 5 bases, with 13 bases between. The CDR3 DNA is TGCGCCAGCAGCCAAGATACGGCAGCGAGAAATGAAAAACTGTTTTTT. Its translation is CASSQDTAARNEKLFF.

This clone has ten or more counts. V gene TRBV20-1 combines with J gene TRBJ2-5, with D perhaps TRBD2 (5 bases). Germline V gene lookup returns CDR1 DFQATT and CDR2 SNEGSKA (reference sequence). There are 14 residues in the CDR3. V was clipped by 5 bases and J by 5 bases, with 18 bases between them. CDR3 bases: TGCAGTGCTCATAAAGCGGATTCTTGGGAGACCCAGTACTTC. Translating gives CSAHKADSWETQYF.

This clone has at least ten counts. The CDR3 nucleotides are TGTGCCAGCAGCTTAGTAGCAGGGGTAAAAGAGACCCAGTACTTC. This codes for CASSLVAGVKETQYF. The gene calls are TRBV7-9 and TRBJ2-5, with a possible D match to TRBD1 (6 bases). V lost 1 base to trimming and J lost 3 bases, with 12 bases between them. The CDR3 is 15 amino acids. Germline CDR1 is SEHNR and CDR2 is FQNEAQ (reference sequence).

This clone was detected ten times or more. This chain uses TRBV4-1 with TRBJ2-1, with D perhaps matching TRBD1 or TRBD2 (5 bases each). The V end lost 4 bases, the J end lost 7 bases, and 17 bases lay between the germline ends. CDR3 length equals 15 residues. The germline CDR1 and CDR2 sequences are MGHRA and YSYEKL. CDR3 in DNA: TGCGCCAGCAGCCTCCGGGACCTCCACTTGAATGAGCAGTTCTTC. Protein: CASSLRDLHLNEQFF.